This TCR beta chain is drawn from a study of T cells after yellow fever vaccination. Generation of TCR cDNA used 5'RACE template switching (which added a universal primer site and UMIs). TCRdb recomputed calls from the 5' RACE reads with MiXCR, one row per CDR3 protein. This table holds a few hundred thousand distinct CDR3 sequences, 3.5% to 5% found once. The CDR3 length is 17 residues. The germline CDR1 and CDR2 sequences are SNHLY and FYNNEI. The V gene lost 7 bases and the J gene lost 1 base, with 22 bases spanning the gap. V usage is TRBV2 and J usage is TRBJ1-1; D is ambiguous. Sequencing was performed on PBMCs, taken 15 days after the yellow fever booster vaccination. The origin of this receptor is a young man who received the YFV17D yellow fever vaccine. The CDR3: CASKDGLKFLWNTEAFF. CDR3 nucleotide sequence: TGTGCCAGCAAGGATGGTTTAAAATTTCTGTGGAACACTGAAGCTTTCTTT.